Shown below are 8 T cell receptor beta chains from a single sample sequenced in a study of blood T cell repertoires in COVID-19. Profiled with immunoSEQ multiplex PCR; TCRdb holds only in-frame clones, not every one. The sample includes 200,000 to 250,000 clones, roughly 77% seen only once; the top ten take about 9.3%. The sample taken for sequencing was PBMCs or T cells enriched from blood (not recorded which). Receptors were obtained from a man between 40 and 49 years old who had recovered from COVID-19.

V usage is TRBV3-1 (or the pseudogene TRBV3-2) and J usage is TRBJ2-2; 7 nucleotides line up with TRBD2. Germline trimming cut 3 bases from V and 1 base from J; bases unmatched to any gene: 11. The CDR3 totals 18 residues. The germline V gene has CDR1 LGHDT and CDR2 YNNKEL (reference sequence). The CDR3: CASSQEGRAGRNTGELFF. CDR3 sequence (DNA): TGTGCCAGCAGCCAGGAGGGCCGAGCGGGAAGGAACACCGGGGAGCTGTTTTTT.

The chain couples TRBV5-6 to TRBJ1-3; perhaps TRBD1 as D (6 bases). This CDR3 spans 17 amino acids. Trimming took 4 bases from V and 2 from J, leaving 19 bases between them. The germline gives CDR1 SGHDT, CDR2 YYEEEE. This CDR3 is CASSQYRVSAAGNTIYF. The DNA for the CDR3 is TGTGCCAGCAGCCAATACAGGGTGTCGGCTGCTGGAAACACCATATATTTT.

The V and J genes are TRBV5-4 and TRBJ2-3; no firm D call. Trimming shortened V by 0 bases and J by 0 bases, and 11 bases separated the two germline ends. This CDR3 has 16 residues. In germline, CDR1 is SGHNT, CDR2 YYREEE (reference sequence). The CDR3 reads CASSLGARSSTDTQYF. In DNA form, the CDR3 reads TGTGCCAGCAGCTTGGGGGCACGATCAAGCACAGATACGCAGTATTTT. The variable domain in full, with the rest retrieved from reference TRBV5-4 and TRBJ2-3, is ETGVTQSPTHLIKTRGQQVTLRCSSQSGHNTVSWYQQALGQGPQFIFQYYREEENGRGNFPPRFSGLQFPNYSSELNVNALELDDSALYLCASSLGARSSTDTQYFGPGTRLTVL.

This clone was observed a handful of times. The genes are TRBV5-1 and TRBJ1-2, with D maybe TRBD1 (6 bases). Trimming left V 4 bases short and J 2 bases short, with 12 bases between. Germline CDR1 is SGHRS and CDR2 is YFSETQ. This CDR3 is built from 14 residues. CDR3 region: CASSPGQANYGYTF. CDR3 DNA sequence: TGCGCCAGCAGCCCGGGACAAGCCAACTATGGCTACACCTTC. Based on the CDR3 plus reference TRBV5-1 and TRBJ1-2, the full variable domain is KAGVTQTPRYLIKTRGQQVTLSCSPISGHRSVSWYQQTPGQGLQFLFEYFSETQRNKGNFPGRFSGRQFSNSRSEMNVSTLELGDSALYLCASSPGQANYGYTFGSGTRLTVV.

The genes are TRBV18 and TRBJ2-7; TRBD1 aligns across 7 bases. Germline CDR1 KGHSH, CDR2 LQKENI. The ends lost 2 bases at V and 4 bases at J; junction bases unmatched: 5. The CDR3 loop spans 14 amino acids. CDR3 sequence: CASSPWDRFYEQYF. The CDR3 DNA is TGTGCCAGCTCACCATGGGACAGATTTTACGAGCAGTACTTC.

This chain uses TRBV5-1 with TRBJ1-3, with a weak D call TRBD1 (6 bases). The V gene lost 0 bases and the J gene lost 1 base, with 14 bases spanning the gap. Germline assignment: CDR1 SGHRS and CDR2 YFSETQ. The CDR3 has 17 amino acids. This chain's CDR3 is CASSLEAGVESGNTIYF. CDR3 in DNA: TGCGCCAGCAGCTTGGAGGCAGGGGTTGAGTCTGGAAACACCATATATTTT.

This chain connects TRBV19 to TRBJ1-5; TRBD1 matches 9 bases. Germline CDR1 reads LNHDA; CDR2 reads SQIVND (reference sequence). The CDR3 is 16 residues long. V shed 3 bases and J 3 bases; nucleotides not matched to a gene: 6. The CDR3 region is CASSISGTGNNQPQHF. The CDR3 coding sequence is TGTGCCAGTAGTATCTCGGGGACAGGGAACAATCAGCCCCAGCATTTT.

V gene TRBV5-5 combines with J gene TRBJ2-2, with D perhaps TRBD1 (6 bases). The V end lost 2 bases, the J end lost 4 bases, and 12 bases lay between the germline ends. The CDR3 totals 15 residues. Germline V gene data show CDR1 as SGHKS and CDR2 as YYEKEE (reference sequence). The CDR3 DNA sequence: TGTGCCAGCAGCTTTGATTACAGGGCCACCGGGGAGCTGTTTTTT. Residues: CASSFDYRATGELFF.